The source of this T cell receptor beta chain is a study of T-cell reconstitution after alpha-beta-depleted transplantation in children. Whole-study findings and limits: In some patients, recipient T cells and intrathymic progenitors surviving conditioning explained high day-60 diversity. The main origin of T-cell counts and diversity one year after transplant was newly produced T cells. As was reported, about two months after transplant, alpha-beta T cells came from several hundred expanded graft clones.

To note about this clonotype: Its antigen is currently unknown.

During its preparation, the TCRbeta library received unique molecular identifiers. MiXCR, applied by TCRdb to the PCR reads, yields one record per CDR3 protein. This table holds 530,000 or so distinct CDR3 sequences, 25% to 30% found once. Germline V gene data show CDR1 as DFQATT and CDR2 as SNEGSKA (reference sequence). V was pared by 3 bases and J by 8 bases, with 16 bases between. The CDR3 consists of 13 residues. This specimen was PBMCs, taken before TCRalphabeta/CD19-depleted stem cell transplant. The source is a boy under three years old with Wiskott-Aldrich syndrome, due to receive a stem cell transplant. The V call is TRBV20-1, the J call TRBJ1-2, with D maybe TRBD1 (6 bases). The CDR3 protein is CSASREAGDGYTF. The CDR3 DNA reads TGCAGTGCTAGCCGGGAGGCAGGGGACGGCTACACCTTC.